These T cell receptor beta chains were read from a single sample in a study of early T cells in non-severe SARS-CoV-2 infection. TCRdb passed the 5' RACE reads through MiXCR, listing each CDR3 protein once. The sample holds about 39,000 distinct CDR3 sequences, 4.5% to 7% seen once. This specimen consisted of whole blood, obtained at baseline. Every receptor here comes from an adult who was a healthcare worker with PCR-confirmed SARS-CoV-2 infection or an uninfected control (not recorded which). Each CDR3 is given with its conserved first and last residue. The D gene is left open where the match is weak. Clone size is not always given. Where it is, it says once, few, many or a class for expanded clones.

D gene	V gene	J gene	clone size	CDR3 DNA	CDR3 protein
NA	TRBV29-1	TRBJ2-6	many	TGCAGCGTTTGGTACGGCTCTGGGGCCAACGTCCTGACTTTC	CSVWYGSGANVLTF
NA	TRBV12-3/TRBV12-4	TRBJ2-2	many	TGTGCCAGCAGTTTAGAACAGGGACTTGGGGACACCGGGGAGCTGTTTTTT	CASSLEQGLGDTGELFF
NA	TRBV29-1	TRBJ2-1	many	TGCAGCGGGTCCTACAATGAGCAGTTCTTC	CSGSYNEQFF
NA	TRBV7-8	TRBJ2-7	NA	TGTGCCAGCAGCTTAGGACAGAATTACGAGCAGTACTTC	CASSLGQNYEQYF
NA	TRBV6-1	TRBJ2-1	many	TGTGCCAGCGAGAGGCCTAGCTCCTACAATGAGCAGTTCTTC	CASERPSSYNEQFF
TRBD1	TRBV19	TRBJ1-5	few	TGTGCCAGTAATCAACTACAGGGGAGCAATCAGCCCCAGCATTTT	CASNQLQGSNQPQHF
NA	TRBV29-1	TRBJ2-7	many	TGCAGCGTTGGCCCCGGATTTTACGAGCAGTACTTC	CSVGPGFYEQYF
NA	TRBV7-2	TRBJ2-2	many	TGTGCCAGCAGCCGGGACGGAACCGGGGAGCTGTTTTTT	CASSRDGTGELFF
TRBD1	TRBV4-1	TRBJ2-7	NA	TGCGCCAGCAGCCAAGATTTGGGGACAGGGATCTACGAGCAGTACTTC	CASSQDLGTGIYEQYF
NA	TRBV10-3	TRBJ2-4	NA	TGTGCCATCAGTGAGTCGATTTTGGCCAGGGAATCTGCCAAAAACATTCAGTACTTC	CAISESILARESAKNIQYF
NA	TRBV11-2	TRBJ1-1	many	TGTGCCAGCAGCTCCCGGTATCAATATGACAGCATGAACACTGAAGCTTTCTTT	CASSSRYQYDSMNTEAFF
TRBD1	TRBV12-3/TRBV12-4	TRBJ1-1	many	TGTGCCAGCAGCTCACCCTCCCGACAGGGTAGGACTGAAGCTTTCTTT	CASSSPSRQGRTEAFF
TRBD1	TRBV24-1	TRBJ2-7	many	TGTGCCACCAGTGCCCGACAGGGACGCGAGCAGTACTTC	CATSARQGREQYF
NA	TRBV19	TRBJ2-6	many	TGTGCCAGTAGTATAGTAGTTAGGCCCCTGTCCTCTGGGGCCAACGTCCTGACTTTC	CASSIVVRPLSSGANVLTF
TRBD2	TRBV6-2/TRBV6-3	TRBJ2-1	few	TGTGCCAGCAACTACCCTAGCGGGGGGAACAATGAGCAGTTCTTC	CASNYPSGGNNEQFF
NA	TRBV20-1	TRBJ2-7	many	TGCAGTGCTAGGAAGAGGGGGTCCTACGAGCAGTACTTC	CSARKRGSYEQYF
NA	TRBV5-1	TRBJ2-3	many	TGCGCCAGCAGCAATCGAGGGGGGTCGGATACGCAGTATTTT	CASSNRGGSDTQYF
NA	TRBV18	TRBJ2-7	many	TGTGCCAGCTCACAAGGGGGGTCGAGAGCGTTTATCGTCTACGAGCAGTACTTC	CASSQGGSRAFIVYEQYF
NA	TRBV7-2	TRBJ1-5	NA	TGTGCCAGCAGCTCAGACCTGGGGCCCCAGCATTTT	CASSSDLGPQHF
TRBD1	TRBV12-3/TRBV12-4	TRBJ1-1	few	TGTGCCAGCAGTCCCCATCTACAGGGGGGGAACACTGAAGCTTTCTTT	CASSPHLQGGNTEAFF
NA	TRBV12-3/TRBV12-4	TRBJ1-5	NA	TGTGCCAGCAGGCCGGGGGTCGGCAATCAGCCCCAGCATTTT	CASRPGVGNQPQHF
NA	TRBV30	TRBJ1-5	many	TGTGCCTGGAGTCCCGGGGGGGTATCTCAGCCCCAGCATTTT	CAWSPGGVSQPQHF
TRBD1	TRBV7-9	TRBJ1-1	few	TGTGCCAGCAGCCTCCGGGACAGGGAATCGGACACTGAAGCTTTCTTT	CASSLRDRESDTEAFF
NA	TRBV27	TRBJ1-1	many	TGTGCCAGCAGTCCGAGGGACGGACTGAACACTGAAGCTTTCTTT	CASSPRDGLNTEAFF
TRBD2	TRBV7-2	TRBJ2-3	many	TGTGCCAGCAGCCCGCAAGCGGGGTCAACAGATACGCAGTATTTT	CASSPQAGSTDTQYF
TRBD1	TRBV7-8	TRBJ1-4	many	TGTGCCAGCAGCACCAGGGGGAGAGGACGAGAAAAACTGTTTTTT	CASSTRGRGREKLFF
NA	TRBV7-8	TRBJ1-1	many	TGTGCCAGCAGCTTAGCGTTAGGGAGGAAGAACACTGAAGCTTTCTTT	CASSLALGRKNTEAFF
NA	TRBV6-5	TRBJ1-4	NA	TGTGCCAGCAGTCCCGGACCCGGAAACTTTGAAAAACTGTTTTTT	CASSPGPGNFEKLFF
TRBD2	TRBV7-6	TRBJ2-1	many	TGTGCCAGCAGCCGAGTCCCTAGCGGGAGCGATGAGCAGTTCTTC	CASSRVPSGSDEQFF
NA	TRBV20-1	TRBJ2-1	many	TGCAGTGCTCCTTTCCCCGGAAGGGTGGGCTCCTACAATGAGCAGTTCTTC	CSAPFPGRVGSYNEQFF
NA	TRBV20-1	TRBJ2-5	many	TGCAGTGCTAGAGGGACAGCAGAGACCCAGTACTTC	CSARGTAETQYF
TRBD1	TRBV7-2	TRBJ1-2	NA	TGTGCCAGCAGCTTAGGGCAGGGGGCGCGAGGCTACACCTTC	CASSLGQGARGYTF
TRBD2	TRBV9	TRBJ2-3	many	TGTGCCAGCAGTCAAAGAAGTCTAGCGGGGGGAGATACGCAGTATTTT	CASSQRSLAGGDTQYF
NA	TRBV20-1	TRBJ2-2	NA	TGCAGTGCCGGCGGCGGTCCCGGGGAGCTGTTTTTT	CSAGGGPGELFF
NA	TRBV20-1	TRBJ2-7	many	TGCAGTGCCAGGCCCCGCCAACCCCCTTACGAGCAGTACTTC	CSARPRQPPYEQYF
TRBD1	TRBV7-2	TRBJ2-5	many	TGTGCCAGCAGCAGGGACAGTTCAGGAGAGACCCAGTACTTC	CASSRDSSGETQYF
TRBD1	TRBV20-1	TRBJ1-2	many	TGCAGTGCTAGGGGAGACAGGGATCACTATGGCTACACCTTC	CSARGDRDHYGYTF
NA	TRBV5-5	TRBJ2-1	NA	TGTGCCAGCAGCTTGGGTGGCAGCCTCTCCTACAATGAGCAGTTCTTC	CASSLGGSLSYNEQFF
TRBD2	TRBV20-1	TRBJ2-5	medium-sized	TGCAGTGCTAGAGATATGCGGGGGCAAGAGACCCAGTACTTC	CSARDMRGQETQYF
NA	TRBV7-9	TRBJ2-7	many	TGTGCCAGCAGTCGTGGAGGCATCTCCTACGAGCAGTACTTC	CASSRGGISYEQYF
NA	TRBV27	TRBJ1-2	few	TGTGCCAGCAGCGTTGTACCCTTCTCCCAAGGCTACACCTTC	CASSVVPFSQGYTF
NA	TRBV7-2	TRBJ1-1	many	TGTGCCAGCAGCTTAAATCGTCAGGGACTCGTAGGGGCTGAAGCTTTCTTT	CASSLNRQGLVGAEAFF